The 24 T cell receptor beta chains below come from one sample, sequenced in a study of blood T cell repertoires in COVID-19. The repertoire was sequenced with immunoSEQ multiplex PCR; TCRdb's copy has only in-frame clones and lacks some. The data show around 200,000 clones, 85% seen once. Sequencing input: PBMCs or T cells enriched from blood (not recorded which). The receptors originated from a man between 35 and 55 years old who had recovered from COVID-19.

The chain links TRBV30 to TRBJ2-6, with D uncertain. Trimming removed 2 bases from V and 0 bases from J, with 14 bases in between. CDR3 length equals 17 residues. CDR1 is GTSNPN and CDR2 is SVGIG in the germline V gene (reference sequence). The CDR3 DNA follows: TGTGCCTGGAGTTCATTCCCTCGGGTCTCTGGGGCCAACGTCCTGACTTTC. Translation gives CAWSSFPRVSGANVLTF.

V is TRBV7-9 and J is TRBJ2-1, with TRBD2 identical over 10 bases. Trimming cost V 4 bases and J 7 bases; bases outside gene matches: 13. Germline assignment: CDR1 SEHNR and CDR2 FQNEAQ (reference sequence). The CDR3 has 17 residues. The CDR3 spells CASSSLLAGATVNEQFF. In DNA, the CDR3 is TGTGCCAGCAGCTCCCTCCTAGCGGGGGCTACTGTGAATGAGCAGTTCTTC.

The chain carries TRBV11-2 and TRBJ1-5, with a tentative D call TRBD1 (6 bases). V was clipped by 1 base and J by 4 bases, with 8 bases between them. Per germline, CDR1 SGHAT and CDR2 FQNNGV. The CDR3 runs 14 residues. CDR3 amino acids: CASSLGTVNQPQHF. The CDR3 DNA reads as TGTGCCAGCAGCTTAGGGACAGTTAATCAGCCCCAGCATTTT.

The rearrangement joins TRBV28 to TRBJ2-7, with D possibly being TRBD2 (5 bases). Germline CDR1 is MDHEN and CDR2 is SYDVKM. Trimming took off 3 bases at V and 0 bases at J, with 9 bases between the two ends. The CDR3 has 14 residues. Here the CDR3 reads CASSLSGSSYEQYF. The CDR3 bases are TGTGCCAGCAGTTTGTCGGGGAGCTCCTACGAGCAGTACTTC.

The chain is built from TRBV7-9 and TRBJ2-5; D is uncertain. V lost 1 base to trimming and J lost 7 bases, with 13 bases between them. Germline V lookup: CDR1 SEHNR, CDR2 FQNEAQ (reference sequence). This CDR3 has 14 residues. The CDR3 sequence is CASSLEITTGTQYF. CDR3 DNA sequence: TGTGCCAGCAGCTTAGAAATTACGACGGGGACCCAGTACTTC.

The chain combines TRBV4-3 with TRBJ1-2, with 7 bases lining up with TRBD1. V dropped 3 bases and J dropped 3; count of bases not matched to a gene: 7. Germline V gene data show CDR1 as LGHNA and CDR2 as YSLEER. The CDR3 extends over 15 amino acids. The CDR3 here is CASSQARGTHYGYTF. For the CDR3, the DNA is TGCGCCAGCAGCCAGGCCAGGGGGACTCACTATGGCTACACCTTC.

V gene TRBV5-1 combines with J gene TRBJ1-4, with 10 bases aligning to TRBD1. With 4 bases clipped from V and 8 bases from J, the junction kept 5 bases outside the gene matches. CDR1 is SGHRS, CDR2 YFSETQ, per germline. The CDR3 extends over 14 amino acids. The CDR3 DNA follows: TGCGCCAGCAGCCCGACAGGGGGCGACGAAAAACTGTTTTTT. Encoded protein: CASSPTGGDEKLFF.

The gene calls are TRBV4-1 and TRBJ1-3, with 7 nucleotides matching TRBD1. CDR1 is MGHRA and CDR2 is YSYEKL in the germline V gene. V was clipped by 0 bases and J by 4 bases; unmatched bases: 6. The CDR3 has 16 residues. CDR3 residues: CASSQEGGQLGNTIYF. In nucleotides, the CDR3 is TGCGCCAGCAGCCAAGAAGGGGGACAGCTAGGAAACACCATATATTTT.

The rearrangement links TRBV3-1 (or the pseudogene TRBV3-2) to TRBJ1-1; D uncertain. Germline CDR1 and CDR2: LGHDT and YNNKEL (reference sequence). There are 14 residues in the CDR3. Trimming took off 5 bases at V and 4 bases at J, with 14 bases between the two ends. CDR3 DNA: TGTGCCAGCAGCATAGGAGAGGTTGGCACTGAAGCTTTCTTT. It encodes CASSIGEVGTEAFF.

The rearrangement links TRBV6-4 to TRBJ1-5; tentative D call: TRBD1 (6 bases). CDR1 and CDR2 from the germline V gene are MRHNA and SNTAGT. V gave up 0 bases and J gave up 5 bases, with 14 bases separating them. The CDR3 extends over 16 amino acids. The CDR3, as DNA: TGTGCCAGCAGTGACTCCACTACAGGGATCGATCAGCCCCAGCATTTT. Protein: CASSDSTTGIDQPQHF.

The CDR3 coding sequence is TGTGCCATCAGTGAGGGGGCTAGCGGCACCACAAGGGGAAACATTCAGTACTTC. It yields the protein CAISEGASGTTRGNIQYF. This chain joins TRBV10-3 and TRBJ2-4, with TRBD2 matching 7 bases. The CDR3 extends over 18 amino acids. Germline-derived CDR1 and CDR2 are ENHRY and SYGVKD. With V trimmed by 2 bases and J by 6 bases, 16 bases remained unmatched.

The chain links TRBV19 to TRBJ2-1; tentatively, D is TRBD2 (6 bases). Trimming took 3 bases from V and 4 from J, leaving 13 bases between them. Germline lookup yields CDR1 LNHDA and CDR2 SQIVND (reference sequence). The CDR3 covers 15 residues. CDR3 sequence reads: CASSIWGEPYNEQFF. CDR3 bases: TGTGCCAGTAGTATTTGGGGGGAGCCGTACAATGAGCAGTTCTTC.

The chain has TRBV7-9 and TRBJ2-1; D remains ambiguous. V was pared by 5 bases and J by 3 bases, with 17 bases between. Germline-derived CDR1 and CDR2 are SEHNR and FQNEAQ (reference sequence). The CDR3 is made up of 16 amino acids. CDR3 bases: TGTGCCAGCAGCGCTGACGGGTACCTCAACTACAATGAGCAGTTCTTC. This encodes CASSADGYLNYNEQFF.

V usage is TRBV18 and J usage is TRBJ2-1; TRBD2 aligns across 10 bases. Germline V gene data show CDR1 as KGHSH and CDR2 as LQKENI. Losses at the gene ends were 5 bases for V and 8 bases for J; bases not matched to a gene: 9. The length of the CDR3 is 15 residues. The CDR3 DNA is TGTGCCAGCTCAAGGACTAGCGGACCTTTCCATGAGCAGTTCTTC. Translated, it gives CASSRTSGPFHEQFF. Variable domain in full (rest from reference TRBV18 and TRBJ2-1): NAGVMQNPRHLVRRRGQEARLRCSPMKGHSHVYWYRQLPEEGLKFMVYLQKENIIDESGMPKERFSAEFPKEGPSILRIQQVVRGDSAAYFCASSRTSGPFHEQFFGPGTRLTVL.

As concerns this clone: Other DNA sequences within the sample encode an identical CDR3. The chain employs TRBV6-5 and TRBJ1-5; D is undetermined. V was clipped by 6 bases and J by 0 bases, with 6 bases between them. CDR1 and CDR2 (germline): MNHEY, SVGAGI. This CDR3 region has 13 residues. The CDR3, as DNA: TGTGCCAGCAGGAGGGATAGCAATCAGCCCCAGCATTTT. Residues: CASRRDSNQPQHF.

In DNA, the CDR3 is TGTGCCAGCAGTTTGGGCCACACATCCTACGAGCAGTACTTC. Translating it yields CASSLGHTSYEQYF. V gene TRBV28 combines with J gene TRBJ2-7; unclear D gene. Trimming left V 3 bases short and J 1 base short, with 10 bases between. This CDR3 region has 14 residues. Germline V lookup: CDR1 MDHEN, CDR2 SYDVKM. The full variable domain, completed using reference TRBV28 and TRBJ2-7, is DVKVTQSSRYLVKRTGEKVFLECVQDMDHENMFWYRQDPGLGLRLIYFSYDVKMKEKGDIPEGYSVSREKKERFSLILESASTNQTSMYLCASSLGHTSYEQYFGPGTRLTVT.

The CDR3 DNA reads as TGTGCCACCAGCCAGGGAAGAACCGGGGAGCTGTTTTTT. It yields the protein CATSQGRTGELFF. The genes are TRBV15 and TRBJ2-2, with D possibly being TRBD1 (5 bases). Germline V gene data show CDR1 as LNHNV and CDR2 as YYDKDF (reference sequence). This CDR3 comprises 13 residues. Trimming left V 5 bases short and J 5 bases short, with 9 bases between.

The genes are TRBV19 and TRBJ2-2; 13 positions agree with TRBD2. CDR1 and CDR2 (germline): LNHDA, SQIVND (reference sequence). The length of the CDR3 is 17 residues. With V trimmed by 7 bases and J by 4 bases, 9 bases remained unmatched. The CDR3 sequence is CASKGLAGEGSTGELFF. DNA for the CDR3: TGTGCCAGTAAAGGACTAGCGGGAGAAGGAAGCACCGGGGAGCTGTTTTTT.

This clone was seen just once. V gene TRBV3-1 (or the pseudogene TRBV3-2) combines with J gene TRBJ2-7; 10 nucleotides match TRBD2. CDR3 length equals 19 residues. V shed 1 base and J 0 bases; nucleotides not matched to a gene: 12. Germline assignment: CDR1 LGHDT and CDR2 YNNKEL (reference sequence). CDR3 loop: CASSQVPGSGRSSSYEQYF. CDR3 sequence (DNA): TGTGCCAGCAGCCAAGTCCCAGGTAGCGGGAGGTCTAGCTCCTACGAGCAGTACTTC.

This clone was recorded only once. The V gene is TRBV29-1, the J gene TRBJ2-3; 8 bases agree with TRBD1. Losses at the gene ends were 4 bases for V and 5 bases for J; bases not matched to a gene: 8. This CDR3 region has 14 residues. Germline values: CDR1 SQVTM, CDR2 ANQGSEA. The CDR3 here is CSVVVQGAKDTQYF. The CDR3, as DNA: TGCAGCGTTGTTGTCCAGGGGGCAAAAGATACGCAGTATTTT.

Comment on this clone: Different DNA sequences within this sample yield the same CDR3. The chain has TRBV28 and TRBJ2-3, with D tentatively TRBD1 (5 bases). Germline loops: CDR1 MDHEN, CDR2 SYDVKM. The ends were cut back, 6 bases at V and 6 bases at J, with 7 bases in the middle. The CDR3 spans 11 residues. CDR3 sequence reads: CASSPGDTQYF. The CDR3 DNA follows: TGTGCCAGCAGCCCAGGGGATACGCAGTATTTT.

This chain joins TRBV7-8 and TRBJ2-1, with 9 bases identical to TRBD2. The germline V gene has CDR1 SGHVS and CDR2 FQNEAQ. The CDR3 runs 15 residues. V gave up 5 bases and J gave up 9 bases; unmatched junction bases: 11. In nucleotides, the CDR3 is TGTGCCAGCAGCGCTTCAGATAGCGGGAGTAGTGAGCAGTTCTTC. Protein sequence: CASSASDSGSSEQFF.

CDR3 coding DNA: TGTGCCAGCAGCCCGAACGGGAGAAAAGATGTCAATGAGCAGTTCTTC. Protein: CASSPNGRKDVNEQFF. The V gene is TRBV5-5, the J gene TRBJ2-1; D is possibly TRBD2 (6 bases). The CDR3 sequence is 16 residues long. Deletions cut 4 bases from V and 6 bases from J, with 20 bases between. The V gene's germline CDR1 is SGHKS and CDR2 YYEKEE (reference sequence).

This chain uses TRBV4-1 with TRBJ1-6; no clear D. This CDR3 spans 14 amino acids. Trimming stripped 0 bases from V and 7 bases from J, with 7 bases between. Germline V gene data show CDR1 as MGHRA and CDR2 as YSYEKL. CDR3 sequence: CASSQDFQNSPLHF. In DNA form, the CDR3 reads TGCGCCAGCAGCCAAGACTTCCAGAATTCACCCCTCCACTTT.